One sample yielded the 11 T cell receptor beta chains listed below, sequenced in a study of lymphopenia after photon versus proton radiotherapy. Here immunoSEQ multiplex PCR was the method, and the copy in TCRdb shows in-frame clones only, minus some. Of 150,000 to 200,000 clones in the sample, less than 90% are singletons; the top ten hold approximately 4.6%. The input for sequencing was peripheral blood, taken from a patient treated with photon-based radiotherapy. All receptors derive from a man aged 50 to 60 with gastric cancer.

The count of this clone is one. The rearrangement links TRBV30 to TRBJ2-3; possible D gene TRBD2, 6 bases. V dropped 5 bases and J dropped 6 bases, with 15 bases sitting between them. Germline V gene lookup returns CDR1 GTSNPN and CDR2 SVGIG (reference sequence). The CDR3 spans 13 residues. This CDR3 is CAWAPGGSDTQYF. The CDR3 DNA reads as TGTGCCTGGGCCCCTGGGGGGTCCGATACGCAGTATTTT. Full variable domain (remainder filled in from reference TRBV30 and TRBJ2-3): SQTIHQWPATLVQPVGSPLSLECTVEGTSNPNLYWYRQAAGRGLQLLFYSVGIGQISSEVPQNLSASRPQDRQFILSSKKLLLSDSGFYLCAWAPGGSDTQYFGPGTRLTVL.

The V call is TRBV19, the J call TRBJ1-3, with D uncertain. The CDR3 is 15 residues long. CDR1 and CDR2 (germline): LNHDA, SQIVND (reference sequence). Trimming took off 5 bases at V and 0 bases at J, with 11 bases between the two ends. DNA for the CDR3: TGTGCCAGTAGTCCCCCGGCCTCCTCTGGAAACACCATATATTTT. Protein product: CASSPPASSGNTIYF.

This chain joins TRBV28 and TRBJ1-5, with D unresolved. The CDR3 spans 12 residues. CDR1 and CDR2 (germline): MDHEN, SYDVKM. Deletions cut 3 bases from V and 6 bases from J, with 6 bases between. CDR3 DNA: TGTGCCAGCAGTTTCCCCAGTCAGCCCCAGCATTTT. Its translation is CASSFPSQPQHF.

This chain links TRBV5-1 with TRBJ2-1; TRBD2 aligns across 11 bases. Germline values: CDR1 SGHRS, CDR2 YFSETQ. The CDR3 spans 15 residues. The V segment lost 2 bases and the J segment 9 bases; nucleotides outside the gene matches: 7. Here the CDR3 DNA reads TGCGCCAGCAGCTTTACTAGCGGGAGTGGTAGTGAGCAGTTCTTC. Its protein product is CASSFTSGSGSEQFF.

The chain uses TRBV10-2 and TRBJ2-5; TRBD2 matches at 8 bases. CDR1 is WSHSY, CDR2 SAAADI, per germline. The CDR3 is 14 residues long. Losses at the gene ends were 2 bases for V and 3 bases for J; bases not matched to a gene: 2. CDR3 coding DNA: TGCGCCAGCAGTGAGATGACTAGCGAAGAGACCCAGTACTTC. Translation: CASSEMTSEETQYF.

This rearrangement joins TRBV5-4 to TRBJ1-4; D might be TRBD1 (6 bases). This CDR3 comprises 15 residues. Per germline, CDR1 SGHNT and CDR2 YYREEE (reference sequence). Between the trimmed V and J ends, which lost 2 bases and 7 bases, there was a span of 15 bases. CDR3 sequence: CASSLQGERGEKLFF. The CDR3 region has the DNA TGTGCCAGCAGCTTACAGGGAGAGCGGGGTGAAAAACTGTTTTTT.

The chain couples TRBV7-6 to TRBJ2-7, with a tentative D call TRBD2 (6 bases). Looked up from germline, CDR1 is SGHVS and CDR2 is FNYEAQ. This CDR3 has 15 amino acids. The V end lost 5 bases, the J end lost 4 bases, and 18 bases lay between the germline ends. As DNA, the CDR3 is TGTGCCAGCAGCCAGGACCTCGGGACTTTATACGAGCAGTACTTC. This codes for CASSQDLGTLYEQYF.

The J gene is TRBJ1-5, the V gene TRBV5-6; no clear D. Germline V gene data show CDR1 as SGHDT and CDR2 as YYEEEE. The CDR3 runs to 12 residues. V was clipped by 4 bases and J by 7 bases, with 9 bases between them. The CDR3 is CASSTDKQPQHF. DNA for the CDR3: TGTGCCAGCAGCACCGACAAGCAGCCCCAGCATTTT.

The genes are TRBV9 and TRBJ1-2; TRBD1 matches at 10 bases. Germline V gene sequence: CDR1 SGDLS, CDR2 YYNGEE. CDR3 size: 15 residues. V shed 0 bases, J shed 4 bases, and the junction held 3 bases outside the gene matches. The CDR3 spells CASSVGQGAGYGYTF. The CDR3 DNA follows: TGTGCCAGCAGCGTAGGACAGGGGGCAGGCTATGGCTACACCTTC.

V usage is TRBV6-5 and J usage is TRBJ1-1, with D tentatively TRBD1 (5 bases). From germline, CDR1 is MNHEY and CDR2 SVGAGI. The CDR3 contains 15 residues. V lost 2 bases and J lost 3, with 13 bases in between. The CDR3 is CASSYRGPRDTEAFF. CDR3 in DNA: TGTGCCAGCAGTTACAGGGGTCCCCGAGACACTGAAGCTTTCTTT.

Concerning this clone: In the same sample, other DNA sequences code for this CDR3. The rearrangement joins TRBV15 to TRBJ2-7; 7 bases align to TRBD1. The CDR3 is 15 amino acids. From germline, CDR1 is LNHNV and CDR2 YYDKDF (reference sequence). V shed 0 bases, J shed 0 bases, and the junction held 2 bases outside the gene matches. The DNA for the CDR3 is TGTGCCACCAGCAGAGATCCAGGGGGCTCCTACGAGCAGTACTTC. Translating gives CATSRDPGGSYEQYF.